This record looks at one TCR beta chain sequence and its context. What it recognizes is unknown. Sequencing was performed with immunoSEQ multiplex PCR; in TCRdb, only in-frame clones are kept and a portion is missing. The sample carries 150,000 to 190,000 clones, about 85% recorded once. This specimen comes from a study of T cell responses to AZD1222 COVID-19 vaccine. The study's findings and limits: Unmutated variant regions reportedly attract nearly half of all spike-specific TCRs. Spike was spanned by vaccine-associated CD4 TCRs, with dominance at 160-218 and 743-854.

Unmatched junction bases numbered 5, after V lost 5 bases and J lost 3 bases. The length of the CDR3 is 16 residues. Germline loops: CDR1 SNHLY, CDR2 FYNNEI. Sequenced here: peripheral blood, sampled after recovery from COVID-19. The sequence came from an adult who had recovered from COVID-19. The chain links TRBV2 to TRBJ2-2; 11 bases align to TRBD1. The CDR3 is CASSPGQGADTGELFF. The CDR3 DNA reads as TGTGCCAGCAGTCCCGGACAGGGGGCGGACACCGGGGAGCTGTTTTTT.